This record covers a single T cell receptor beta chain. The data were taken from a study of control samples from healthy donors and cancer patients. Libraries were prepared by immunoSEQ multiplex PCR; TCRdb keeps only in-frame clonotypes and omits some of them. Of over 100,000 clones detected, 80% to 95% appear once; the ten largest clones hold 4.5% to 7%. Trimming removed 6 bases from V and 0 bases from J; junction bases left unmatched: 5. This CDR3 is built from 16 residues. The germline CDR1 and CDR2 sequences are SNHLY and FYNNEI. Sample: blood. The source of this sequence is a man aged 18-30 years in good health. The chain carries TRBV2 and TRBJ2-6; 7 bases match TRBD1. In DNA, the CDR3 is TGTGCCAGCAGGAAAGGGACAGCCTCTGGGGCCAACGTCCTGACTTTC. Translation: CASRKGTASGANVLTF.